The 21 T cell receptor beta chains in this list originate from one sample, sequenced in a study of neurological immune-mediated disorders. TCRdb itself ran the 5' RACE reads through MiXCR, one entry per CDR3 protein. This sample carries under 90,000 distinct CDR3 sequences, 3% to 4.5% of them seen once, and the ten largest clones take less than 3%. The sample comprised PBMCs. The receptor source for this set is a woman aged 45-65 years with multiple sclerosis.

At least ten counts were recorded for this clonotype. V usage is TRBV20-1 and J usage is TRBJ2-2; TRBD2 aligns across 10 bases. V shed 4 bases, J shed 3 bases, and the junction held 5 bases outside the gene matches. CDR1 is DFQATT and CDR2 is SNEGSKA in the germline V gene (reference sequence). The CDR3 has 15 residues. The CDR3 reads CSAKRGGSYTGELFF. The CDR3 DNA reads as TGCAGTGCTAAGCGGGGGGGCTCGTACACCGGGGAGCTGTTTTTT.

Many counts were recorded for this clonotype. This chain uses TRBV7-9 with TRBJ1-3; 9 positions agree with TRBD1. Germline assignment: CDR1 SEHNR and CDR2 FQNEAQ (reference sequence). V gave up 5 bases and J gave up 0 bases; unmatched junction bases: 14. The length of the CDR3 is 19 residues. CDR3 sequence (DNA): TGTGCCAGCAGCGGGCCGGTCGAAGTGACAGGGGGCTCTGGAAACACCATATATTTT. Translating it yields CASSGPVEVTGGSGNTIYF. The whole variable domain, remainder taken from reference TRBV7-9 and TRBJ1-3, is DTGVSQNPRHKITKRGQNVTFRCDPISEHNRLYWYRQTLGQGPEFLTYFQNEAQLEKSRLLSDRFSAERPKGSFSTLEIQRTEQGDSAMYLCASSGPVEVTGGSGNTIYFGEGSWLTVV.

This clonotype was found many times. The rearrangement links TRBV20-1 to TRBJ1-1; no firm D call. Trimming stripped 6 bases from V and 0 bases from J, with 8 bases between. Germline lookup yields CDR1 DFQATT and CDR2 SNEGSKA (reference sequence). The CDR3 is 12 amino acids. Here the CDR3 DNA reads TGCAGTGCCATCGGGGTGAACACTGAAGCTTTCTTT. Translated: CSAIGVNTEAFF.

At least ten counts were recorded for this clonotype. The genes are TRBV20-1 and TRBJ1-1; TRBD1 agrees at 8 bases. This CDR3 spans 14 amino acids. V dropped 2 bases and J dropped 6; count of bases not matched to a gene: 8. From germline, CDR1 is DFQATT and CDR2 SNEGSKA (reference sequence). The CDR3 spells CSARFGTGPPEAFF. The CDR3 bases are TGCAGTGCTAGATTTGGGACAGGACCCCCTGAAGCTTTCTTT.

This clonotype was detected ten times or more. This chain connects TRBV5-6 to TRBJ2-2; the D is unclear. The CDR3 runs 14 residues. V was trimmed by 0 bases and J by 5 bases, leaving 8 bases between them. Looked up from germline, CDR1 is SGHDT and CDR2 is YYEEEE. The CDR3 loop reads CASSLGAGTGELFF. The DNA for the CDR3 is TGTGCCAGCAGCTTGGGGGCCGGGACCGGGGAGCTGTTTTTT.

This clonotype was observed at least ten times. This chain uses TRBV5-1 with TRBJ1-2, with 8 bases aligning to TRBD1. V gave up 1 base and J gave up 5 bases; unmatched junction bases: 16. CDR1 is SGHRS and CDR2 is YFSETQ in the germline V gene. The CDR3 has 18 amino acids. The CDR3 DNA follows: TGCGCCAGCAGCTTGTATGCCCCACGACAGGGGAAGGGGTATGGCTACACCTTC. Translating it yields CASSLYAPRQGKGYGYTF.

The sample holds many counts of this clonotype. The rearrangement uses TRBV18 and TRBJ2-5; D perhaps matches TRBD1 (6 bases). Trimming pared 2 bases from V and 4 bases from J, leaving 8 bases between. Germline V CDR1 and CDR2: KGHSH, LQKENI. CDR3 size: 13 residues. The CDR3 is CASSPNRAETQYF. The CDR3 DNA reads TGTGCCAGCTCACCAAACAGGGCAGAGACCCAGTACTTC. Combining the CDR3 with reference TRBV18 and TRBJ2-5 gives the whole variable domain NAGVMQNPRHLVRRRGQEARLRCSPMKGHSHVYWYRQLPEEGLKFMVYLQKENIIDESGMPKERFSAEFPKEGPSILRIQQVVRGDSAAYFCASSPNRAETQYFGPGTRLLVL.

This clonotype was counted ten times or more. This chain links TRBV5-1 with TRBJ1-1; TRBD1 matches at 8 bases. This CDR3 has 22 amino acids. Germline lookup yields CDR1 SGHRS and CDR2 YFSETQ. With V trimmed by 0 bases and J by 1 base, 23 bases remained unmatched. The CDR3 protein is CASSLVPRYPGGINLRNTEAFF. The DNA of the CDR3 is TGCGCCAGCAGCTTGGTTCCCAGATATCCAGGGGGCATCAATTTAAGGAACACTGAAGCTTTCTTT. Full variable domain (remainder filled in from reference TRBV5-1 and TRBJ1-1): KAGVTQTPRYLIKTRGQQVTLSCSPISGHRSVSWYQQTPGQGLQFLFEYFSETQRNKGNFPGRFSGRQFSNSRSEMNVSTLELGDSALYLCASSLVPRYPGGINLRNTEAFFGQGTRLTVV.

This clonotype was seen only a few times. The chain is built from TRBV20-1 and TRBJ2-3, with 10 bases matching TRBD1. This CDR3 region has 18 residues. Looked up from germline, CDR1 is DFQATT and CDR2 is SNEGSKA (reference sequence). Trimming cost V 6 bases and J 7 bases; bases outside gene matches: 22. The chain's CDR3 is CSATDRGLFEVNGYTQYF. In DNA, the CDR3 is TGCAGTGCCACGGACAGGGGGTTGTTTGAGGTGAATGGTTATACGCAGTATTTT.

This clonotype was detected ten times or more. CDR3 region: CSARKTALELFF. The CDR3 nucleotides read TGCAGTGCTCGTAAGACTGCTTTGGAGCTGTTTTTT. This chain connects TRBV20-1 to TRBJ2-2; D call uncertain. Trimming took 5 bases from V and 10 from J, leaving 14 bases between them. Per the germline V gene, CDR1 is DFQATT and CDR2 is SNEGSKA (reference sequence). The CDR3 covers 12 residues.

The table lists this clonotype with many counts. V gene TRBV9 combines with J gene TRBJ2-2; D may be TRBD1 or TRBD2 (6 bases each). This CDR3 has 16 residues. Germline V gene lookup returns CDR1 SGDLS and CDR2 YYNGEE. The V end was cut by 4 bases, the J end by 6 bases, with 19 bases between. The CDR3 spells CASSPDMWGAAGELFF. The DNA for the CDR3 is TGTGCCAGCAGCCCCGATATGTGGGGGGCAGCCGGGGAGCTGTTTTTT.

DNA for the CDR3: TGTGCCAGCAACCGACACGGACAGAACACTGAAGCTTTCTTT. Translated: CASNRHGQNTEAFF. The V and J genes are TRBV27 and TRBJ1-1; a weak D match, TRBD1 (5 bases). The germline V and J ends were trimmed by 7 bases and 1 base, with 13 bases remaining between them. The CDR3 covers 14 residues. Germline V gene data show CDR1 as MNHEY and CDR2 as SMNVEV (reference sequence).

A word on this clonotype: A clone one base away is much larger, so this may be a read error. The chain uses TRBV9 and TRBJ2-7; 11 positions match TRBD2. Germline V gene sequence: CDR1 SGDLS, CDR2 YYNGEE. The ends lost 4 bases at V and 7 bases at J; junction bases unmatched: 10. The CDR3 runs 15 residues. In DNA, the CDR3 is TGTGCCAGCAGCTTTAGCGGGGGGGACAGAGGTGAGCAGTACTTC. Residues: CASSFSGGDRGEQYF.

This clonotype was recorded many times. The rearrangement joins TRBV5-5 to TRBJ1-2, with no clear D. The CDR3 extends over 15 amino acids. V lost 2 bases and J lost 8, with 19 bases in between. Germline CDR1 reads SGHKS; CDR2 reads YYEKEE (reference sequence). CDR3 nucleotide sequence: TGTGCCAGCAGCTTCCTGAGCGGCCTGAAGGTCGGCTACACCTTC. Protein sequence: CASSFLSGLKVGYTF.

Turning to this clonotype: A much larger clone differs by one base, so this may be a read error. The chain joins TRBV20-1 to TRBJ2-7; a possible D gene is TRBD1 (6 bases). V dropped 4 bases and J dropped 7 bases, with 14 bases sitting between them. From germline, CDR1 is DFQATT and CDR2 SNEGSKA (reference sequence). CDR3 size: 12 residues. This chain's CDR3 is CSANRASKEQYF. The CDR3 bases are TGCAGTGCTAACAGGGCTAGCAAAGAGCAGTACTTC.

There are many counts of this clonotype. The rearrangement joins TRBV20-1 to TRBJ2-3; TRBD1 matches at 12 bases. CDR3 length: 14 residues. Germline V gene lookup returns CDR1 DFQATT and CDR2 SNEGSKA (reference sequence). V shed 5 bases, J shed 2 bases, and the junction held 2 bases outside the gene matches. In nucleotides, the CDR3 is TGCAGTGCTTTGGGACAGGGGGCCACAGATACGCAGTATTTT. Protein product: CSALGQGATDTQYF.

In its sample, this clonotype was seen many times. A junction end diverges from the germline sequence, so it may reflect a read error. The CDR3 loop reads CASSPLLPDTQYF. The CDR3 DNA follows: TGTGCTAGCAGCCCGCTCCTTCCAGATACGCAGTATTTT. This chain uses TRBV7-7 with TRBJ2-3; D not resolved. Germline CDR1 and CDR2: SSHAT and FNYEAQ (reference sequence). This CDR3 is built from 13 residues.

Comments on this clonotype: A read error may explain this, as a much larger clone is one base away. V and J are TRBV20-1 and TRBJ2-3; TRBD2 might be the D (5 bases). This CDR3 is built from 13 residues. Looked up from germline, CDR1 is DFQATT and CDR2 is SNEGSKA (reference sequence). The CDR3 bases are TGCAGTGATAGATCGGGGAACACAGATACGCAGTATTTT. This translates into CSDRSGNTDTQYF.

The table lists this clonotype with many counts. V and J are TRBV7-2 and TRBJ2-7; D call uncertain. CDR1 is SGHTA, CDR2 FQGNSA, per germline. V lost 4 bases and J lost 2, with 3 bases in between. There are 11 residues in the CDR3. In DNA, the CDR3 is TGTGCCAGCAGCTCCCCCTACGAGCAGTACTTC. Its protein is CASSSPYEQYF. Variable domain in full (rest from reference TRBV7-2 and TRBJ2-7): GAGVSQSPSNKVTEKGKDVELRCDPISGHTALYWYRQSLGQGLEFLIYFQGNSAPDKSGLPSDRFSAERTGGSVSTLTIQRTQQEDSAVYLCASSSPYEQYFGPGTRLTVT.

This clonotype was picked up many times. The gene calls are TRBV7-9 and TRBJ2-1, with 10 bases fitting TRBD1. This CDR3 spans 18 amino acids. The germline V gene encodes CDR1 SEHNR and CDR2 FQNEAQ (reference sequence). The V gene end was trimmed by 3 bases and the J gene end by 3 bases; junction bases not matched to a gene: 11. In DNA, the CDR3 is TGTGCCAGCAGCTTTGAATCCCTGACAGGGGGCGGCTACAATGAGCAGTTCTTC. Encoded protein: CASSFESLTGGGYNEQFF.

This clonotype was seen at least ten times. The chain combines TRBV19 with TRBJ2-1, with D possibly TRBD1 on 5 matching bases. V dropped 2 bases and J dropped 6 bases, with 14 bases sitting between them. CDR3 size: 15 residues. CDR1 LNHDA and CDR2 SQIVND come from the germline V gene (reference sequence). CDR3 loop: CASSITARQTNEQFF. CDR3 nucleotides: TGTGCCAGTAGTATAACGGCCCGACAGACCAATGAGCAGTTCTTC.